This T cell receptor beta chain appears in the sequencing data of a study of blood T cell repertoires in COVID-19. Overall study: COVID-19 samples collected from the United States, Italy and Spain covered acute and convalescent phases. T cells, B-cell-depleted T cells, or PBMCs supplied cDNA or gDNA.

In the authors' methods: Cell counts per sample came from amplifying reference gene primers. Clones were read by immunoSEQ multiplex PCR, and TCRdb kept only the in-frame ones, dropping some. The V and J calls and clone size are taken from that table; D and trimming were inferred from the DNA. Counted here are about 81,000 clones, roughly 89% occurring once; the ten biggest clones make up 1.9%. This CDR3 has 17 residues. Germline V gene lookup returns CDR1 LNHDA and CDR2 SQIVND (reference sequence). V dropped 10 bases and J dropped 2 bases, with 21 bases sitting between them. This clone came up a few times.

The TCR originated in a woman in her forties or fifties in a cohort sampled during active COVID-19. What was sequenced was peripheral blood. The J gene is TRBJ1-6, the V gene TRBV19, with a possible D match to TRBD1 (5 bases). The CDR3 protein is CATSRGLGIPYNSPLHF. In DNA form, the CDR3 reads TGTGCCACTTCGAGGGGACTCGGTATCCCCTATAATTCACCCCTCCACTTT. The variable domain in full, completed from reference TRBV19 and TRBJ1-6, reads DGGITQSPKYLFRKEGQNVTLSCEQNLNHDAMYWYRQDPGQGLRLIYYSQIVNDFQKGDIAEGYSVSREKKESFPLTVTSAQKNPTAFYLCATSRGLGIPYNSPLHFGNGTRLTVT.